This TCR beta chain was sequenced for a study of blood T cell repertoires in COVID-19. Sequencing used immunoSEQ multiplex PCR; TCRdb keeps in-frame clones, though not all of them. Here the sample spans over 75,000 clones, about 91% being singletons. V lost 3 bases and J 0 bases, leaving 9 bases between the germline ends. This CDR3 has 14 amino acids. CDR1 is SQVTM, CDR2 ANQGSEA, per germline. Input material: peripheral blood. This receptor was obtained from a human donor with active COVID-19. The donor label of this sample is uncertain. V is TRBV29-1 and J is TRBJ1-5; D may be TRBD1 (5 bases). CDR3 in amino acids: CSVETENSNQPQHF. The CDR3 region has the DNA TGCAGCGTTGAGACAGAGAATAGCAATCAGCCCCAGCATTTT.